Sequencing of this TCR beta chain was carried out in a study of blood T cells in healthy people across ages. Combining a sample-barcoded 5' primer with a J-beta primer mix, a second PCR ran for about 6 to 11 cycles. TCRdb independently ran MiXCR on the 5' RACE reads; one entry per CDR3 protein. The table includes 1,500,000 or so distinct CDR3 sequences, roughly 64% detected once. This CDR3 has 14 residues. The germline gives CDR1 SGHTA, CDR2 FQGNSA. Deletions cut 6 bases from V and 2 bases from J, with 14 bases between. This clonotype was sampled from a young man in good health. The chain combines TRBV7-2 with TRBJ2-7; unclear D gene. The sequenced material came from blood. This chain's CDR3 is CASSSNGGPYEQYF. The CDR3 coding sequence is TGTGCCAGCAGTTCCAATGGCGGCCCCTACGAGCAGTACTTC.